The 17 T cell receptor beta chains given below trace back to one sample, sequenced in a study of CXCR3-negative and CXCR3-positive naive CD8 T cells (dated by TCRdb to the late 2010s). The sequencer was a NextSeq 550. The Human TCR Profiling Kit (MiLaboratory) was used to make UMI-labeled 5' RACE TRB cDNA libraries. Each entry corresponds to one CDR3 protein sequence from reads that TCRdb reprocessed, and DNA is not given. For this sample, the table gives over 80,000 distinct CDR3 sequences. The ten top clones hold roughly 1.5% of the sample. The sample taken for sequencing was naive CXCR3- CD8+ T cells from blood. Reading the label with the study, this specimen's cell subset or site is: CD45RO-CCR7+CD27+CD95- naive CD8+ T cells lacking CXCR3 (TNR3-). These receptors originate from a human donor in good health. Some clones in this sample may be carry-over from other donors' samples.

This sequence joins TRBV29-1 and TRBJ1-1. CDR1 SQVTM and CDR2 ANQGSEA come from the germline V gene. The CDR3 spans 12 residues. Here the CDR3 reads CSVAIMNTEAFF.

The genes are TRBV25-1 and TRBJ2-1; TCRdb calls TRBD2, which cannot be checked without DNA. The germline V gene encodes CDR1 MGHDK and CDR2 SYGVNS. The CDR3 has 16 residues. The CDR3 reads CASSEFPGPTYNEQFF.

This chain joins TRBV7-6 and TRBJ1-1; TCRdb proposes TRBD1, but this gene call is untestable without DNA. CDR3 size: 14 residues. Per germline, CDR1 SGHVS and CDR2 FNYEAQ. The CDR3 spells CASSRKGGNTEAFF.

The V and J genes are TRBV7-9 and TRBJ2-7; TCRdb's D call of TRBD1 is untestable without DNA. The CDR3 contains 13 residues. Germline V gene lookup returns CDR1 SEHNR and CDR2 FQNEAQ (reference sequence). CDR3 sequence reads: CASSPPGAYEQYF.

V usage is TRBV10-3 and J usage is TRBJ1-5; there is no DNA to check the TCRdb D call of TRBD1. The CDR3 is made up of 13 amino acids. Germline V lookup: CDR1 ENHRY, CDR2 SYGVKD. The CDR3 loop reads CAISPGRDQPQHF.

The chain is built from TRBV4-3 and TRBJ1-6. The germline V gene has CDR1 LGHNA and CDR2 YSLEER. The CDR3 runs 17 residues. This CDR3 reads CASSQDMDLRGNSPLHF.

J is TRBJ2-5 and V is TRBV15; TCRdb's D call of TRBD2 is untestable without DNA. From germline, CDR1 is LNHNV and CDR2 YYDKDF (reference sequence). The CDR3 sequence is 12 residues long. CDR3 in amino acids: CATSAGQETQYF.

The chain uses TRBV29-1 and TRBJ2-3; no DNA is available, so the TRBD1 call from TCRdb remains unchecked. Germline V gene data show CDR1 as SQVTM and CDR2 as ANQGSEA. The CDR3 totals 16 residues. The CDR3 here is CSVEDLEDSLVDTQYF.

The rearrangement links TRBV5-1 to TRBJ2-2; TCRdb designates TRBD1, a call that cannot be tested without DNA. Per germline, CDR1 SGHRS and CDR2 YFSETQ. The CDR3 spans 13 residues. The CDR3 region is CASGGLNTGELFF.

The chain recombines TRBV29-1 with TRBJ2-5; the D gene TCRdb calls, TRBD1, cannot be checked with no DNA. Germline CDR1 SQVTM, CDR2 ANQGSEA. CDR3 length: 14 residues. The CDR3 sequence: CSCTGTGGGETQYF.

CDR3 sequence reads: CAYHGKVAGENTGELFF. The chain carries TRBV30 and TRBJ2-2; TCRdb proposes TRBD2, but this gene call is untestable without DNA. The CDR3 covers 17 residues. Germline lookup yields CDR1 GTSNPN and CDR2 SVGIG (reference sequence). Based on the CDR3 plus reference TRBV30 and TRBJ2-2, the full variable domain is SQTIHQWPATLVQPVGSPLSLECTVEGTSNPNLYWYRQAAGRGLQLLFYSVGIGQISSEVPQNLSASRPQDRQFILSSKKLLLSDSGFYLCAYHGKVAGENTGELFFGEGSRLTVL.

The chain is built from TRBV28 and TRBJ1-2; no DNA is available, so the TRBD1 call from TCRdb remains unchecked. The germline gives CDR1 MDHEN, CDR2 SYDVKM. The CDR3 has 16 amino acids. This chain's CDR3 is CASSAHNDRGNYGYTF.

This chain uses TRBV9 with TRBJ2-3; TCRdb designates TRBD1, a call that cannot be tested without DNA. There are 14 residues in the CDR3. CDR1 is SGDLS, CDR2 YYNGEE, per germline. The CDR3 loop is CASSAGGAPDTQYF. The variable domain in full, completed from reference TRBV9 and TRBJ2-3, reads DSGVTQTPKHLITATGQRVTLRCSPRSGDLSVYWYQQSLDQGLQFLIQYYNGEERAKGNILERFSAQQFPDLHSELNLSSLELGDSALYFCASSAGGAPDTQYFGPGTRLTVL.

The chain is built from TRBV29-1 and TRBJ2-1; the TCRdb D gene call, TRBD2, has no DNA to confirm it. This CDR3 contains 12 residues. CDR1 is SQVTM, CDR2 ANQGSEA, per germline. CDR3 residues: CSLWSPSDEQFF.

The chain links TRBV5-1 to TRBJ1-6. The length of the CDR3 is 16 residues. Germline V gene sequence: CDR1 SGHRS, CDR2 YFSETQ. The CDR3 reads CASSLIRAADNSPLHF.

The chain carries TRBV25-1 and TRBJ2-7; there is no DNA to check the TCRdb D call of TRBD1. Per germline, CDR1 MGHDK and CDR2 SYGVNS. The CDR3 is 18 amino acids. CDR3 amino acids: CASSEYRQGDPGGYEQYF.

The chain has TRBV20-1 and TRBJ1-1. Germline loops: CDR1 DFQATT, CDR2 SNEGSKA (reference sequence). This CDR3 has 12 residues. CDR3: CSARAWEGEAFF.